Below are 17 T cell receptor beta chains sequenced from a single sample in a study of molecular identifiers for immune sequencing clone quantification. TCRdb re-called the PCR reads through MiXCR, storing one row per CDR3 protein. The sample lists around 480,000 distinct CDR3 sequences, 25% occurring once. Sequences were obtained from naive CD8+ T cells from blood, with Jurkat cell RNA spiked in. Subset specified: FACS-sorted CD8+CD4-CCR7+CD45RA+ naive T cells. The receptor source for this set is a human donor in good health. Some libraries in this study had Jurkat cell RNA spiked in.

This clonotype was counted a few times. This rearrangement joins TRBV25-1 to TRBJ2-3; 7 bases agree with TRBD2. Trimming cost V 5 bases and J 2 bases; bases outside gene matches: 7. CDR1 is MGHDK, CDR2 SYGVNS, per germline. The CDR3 extends over 15 amino acids. CDR3 nucleotide sequence: TGTGCCAGCAGTACCCGGGACTACTTCACAGATACGCAGTATTTT. It is translated as CASSTRDYFTDTQYF.

The chain combines TRBV12-3 or TRBV12-4 with TRBJ2-7, with D unresolved. The CDR3 is 14 residues long. V lost 6 bases and J 5 bases, leaving 17 bases between the germline ends. The DNA of the CDR3 is TGTGCCAGCAGCCCCTTGTCCCTCGTGGACGAGCAGTACTTC. It yields the protein CASSPLSLVDEQYF.

This clonotype has only a few counts. The chain joins TRBV7-9 to TRBJ2-3, with a weak D call TRBD1 (5 bases). The CDR3 runs to 17 residues. Trimming cost V 5 bases and J 0 bases, with 18 bases left between them. Germline loops: CDR1 SEHNR, CDR2 FQNEAQ (reference sequence). CDR3 sequence: CASSQPTGNHSTDTQYF. The CDR3 DNA reads as TGTGCCAGCAGCCAGCCTACAGGAAACCATAGCACAGATACGCAGTATTTT.

This clonotype was seen only a few times. V and J are TRBV5-5 and TRBJ1-4; the D is unclear. CDR3 length: 14 amino acids. CDR1 is SGHKS and CDR2 is YYEKEE in the germline V gene (reference sequence). Trimming cost V 0 bases and J 3 bases, with 6 bases left between them. The CDR3 DNA reads as TGTGCCAGCAGCTTGGGGACGGCTAATGAAAAACTGTTTTTT. Translation gives CASSLGTANEKLFF.

This clonotype was seen ten or more times. The chain links TRBV20-1 to TRBJ1-2; a weak D match, TRBD1 (5 bases). The CDR3 has 13 amino acids. V shed 1 base and J shed 3 bases, with 9 bases lying between them. Looked up from germline, CDR1 is DFQATT and CDR2 is SNEGSKA (reference sequence). The CDR3: CSARVVGDYGYTF. CDR3 in DNA: TGCAGTGCTAGAGTTGTAGGGGACTATGGCTACACCTTC.

This clonotype occurred many times. The chain couples TRBV7-9 to TRBJ2-4; D is possibly TRBD1 (5 bases). Germline CDR1 and CDR2: SEHNR and FQNEAQ (reference sequence). With 1 base removed from V and 13 bases from J, the gap between germline ends came to 17 bases. The CDR3 runs 14 residues. The CDR3 DNA reads TGTGCCAGCAGCTTAGTCGTGCAGGGCCAGGAACAGTACTTC. Translating it yields CASSLVVQGQEQYF.

This clonotype was picked up one time. The gene calls are TRBV30 and TRBJ2-7; D gene uncertain. The V end was cut by 0 bases, the J end by 0 bases, with 15 bases between. The CDR3 spans 16 residues. Germline assignment: CDR1 GTSNPN and CDR2 SVGIG (reference sequence). The CDR3 region is CAWSVPAITLSYEQYF. For the CDR3, the DNA is TGTGCCTGGAGTGTACCCGCCATTACTCTCTCCTACGAGCAGTACTTC.

In this sample, this clonotype turned up many times. The chain couples TRBV20-1 to TRBJ1-1; D might be TRBD1 (5 bases). Looked up from germline, CDR1 is DFQATT and CDR2 is SNEGSKA (reference sequence). This CDR3 region has 14 residues. Trimming pared 3 bases from V and 3 bases from J, leaving 14 bases between. The CDR3 bases are TGCAGTGCTAGGTCACCGGGGCTGGACACTGAAGCTTTCTTT. It yields the protein CSARSPGLDTEAFF.

The V gene is TRBV19, the J gene TRBJ1-5; D is undetermined. The CDR3 extends over 16 amino acids. Germline V gene lookup returns CDR1 LNHDA and CDR2 SQIVND (reference sequence). V was shortened by 1 base and J by 2 bases, with 12 bases between the two germline ends. The CDR3 sequence: CASSIGLGVGNQPQHF. The CDR3 DNA reads as TGTGCCAGTAGTATAGGTCTTGGCGTGGGCAATCAGCCCCAGCATTTT. Together with reference TRBV19 and TRBJ1-5, the CDR3 gives the full variable domain: DGGITQSPKYLFRKEGQNVTLSCEQNLNHDAMYWYRQDPGQGLRLIYYSQIVNDFQKGDIAEGYSVSREKKESFPLTVTSAQKNPTAFYLCASSIGLGVGNQPQHFGDGTRLSIL.

The J gene is TRBJ2-5, the V gene TRBV6-4; D not certain. The CDR3 extends over 15 amino acids. The ends were cut back, 3 bases at V and 2 bases at J, with 13 bases in the middle. CDR1 and CDR2 from the germline V gene are MRHNA and SNTAGT. This chain's CDR3 is CASSDWGYPQETQYF. CDR3 DNA: TGTGCCAGCAGTGATTGGGGTTACCCACAAGAGACCCAGTACTTC.

Comment on this clonotype: A single base separates this from a much larger clone, so it may be a read error. This sequence joins TRBV7-9 and TRBJ2-3; D perhaps matches TRBD2 (5 bases). V lost 5 bases, J lost 2 bases, and 11 bases lay in between. The CDR3 spans 14 residues. In germline, CDR1 is SEHNR, CDR2 FQNEAQ (reference sequence). The CDR3 sequence is CASSRDYLTDTQYF. CDR3 DNA: TGTGCCAGCAGCCGCGACTATCTCACAGATACGCAGTATTTT. Combining the CDR3 with reference TRBV7-9 and TRBJ2-3 gives the whole variable domain DTGVSQNPRHKITKRGQNVTFRCDPISEHNRLYWYRQTLGQGPEFLTYFQNEAQLEKSRLLSDRFSAERPKGSFSTLEIQRTEQGDSAMYLCASSRDYLTDTQYFGPGTRLTVL.

About this clonotype itself: A much larger clone lies a single base off, so this may be a read error. J is TRBJ2-1 and V is TRBV5-6, with unresolved D. The CDR3 runs to 11 residues. Germline lookup yields CDR1 SGHDT and CDR2 YYEEEE. CDR3 loop: CASSTDNELFF. CDR3 DNA sequence: TGTGCCAGCAGCACTGACAATGAGCTGTTCTTC.

V gene TRBV12-3 or TRBV12-4 combines with J gene TRBJ2-3; TRBD2 agrees at 14 bases. V gave up 3 bases and J gave up 4 bases; unmatched junction bases: 3. The CDR3 sequence is 16 residues long. The chain's CDR3 is CASSLTSGRGSDTQYF. The CDR3 bases are TGTGCCAGCAGTTTGACTAGCGGGAGGGGGTCAGATACGCAGTATTTT.

As to this clonotype: This may be a read error, as it is one base from a much larger clone. The final CDR3 position lacks the conserved phenylalanine or tryptophan, pointing to a likely read error. The chain combines TRBV12-3 or TRBV12-4 with TRBJ2-2, with TRBD2 identical over 7 bases. J lost 7 bases, V lost 3 bases, and 2 bases had no gene match. The CDR3 is 13 residues long. The CDR3 is CASSFGGNGELFL. CDR3 in DNA: TGTGCCAGCAGTTTCGGGGGGAACGGGGAGCTGTTTTTA.

V and J are TRBV4-3 and TRBJ1-2; D unresolved. This CDR3 region has 16 residues. Germline-derived CDR1 and CDR2 are LGHNA and YSLEER. V was shortened by 2 bases and J by 4 bases, with 17 bases between the two germline ends. CDR3 nucleotides: TGCGCCAGCAGCCAATCGACGAGCACGTACTCCTATGGCTACACCTTC. Translated, it gives CASSQSTSTYSYGYTF.

V and J are TRBV27 and TRBJ2-7, with TRBD1 matching 9 bases. The V segment lost 2 bases and the J segment 4 bases; nucleotides outside the gene matches: 3. CDR1 MNHEY and CDR2 SMNVEV come from the germline V gene (reference sequence). The CDR3 is 14 residues long. The CDR3: CASSLLDRGYEQYF. For the CDR3, the DNA is TGTGCCAGCAGTTTACTGGACAGGGGTTACGAGCAGTACTTC.

This clonotype was detected ten times or more. CDR3 amino acids: CASSLDGQINQPQHF. CDR3 bases: TGTGCCAGCAGCTTAGACGGACAGATCAATCAGCCCCAGCATTTT. The chain links TRBV7-6 to TRBJ1-5; tentative D call: TRBD1 (6 bases). Germline V gives CDR1 SGHVS, CDR2 FNYEAQ. V was clipped by 1 base and J by 3 bases, with 10 bases between them. This CDR3 comprises 15 residues.